Presented here are 30 T cell receptor beta chains from one specimen sequenced in a study of post-analysis software for immune sequencing data. Whole-study findings and limits: Among 5 or 6 TRBV segments more frequent in patients than controls were TRBV5-6, TRBV5-1 and TRBV20-1.

Unique molecular identifiers were built into the TCR beta cDNA libraries. MiXCR was run by TCRdb on the PCR reads, yielding one entry per CDR3 protein. The data contain roughly 600,000 distinct CDR3 sequences, 44% of them singletons. These TCRs' antigens remain unknown. The sample taken for sequencing was blood. The receptors derive from a girl aged 5-17 years with multiple sclerosis.

The chain links TRBV29-1 to TRBJ1-1; a weak D match, TRBD1 (5 bases). With 6 bases removed from V and 8 bases from J, the gap between germline ends came to 13 bases. The CDR3 totals 11 residues. CDR1 and CDR2 (germline): SQVTM, ANQGSEA. The CDR3 sequence is CSVALRGEAFF. The CDR3 DNA follows: TGCAGCGTGGCCCTAAGGGGAGAAGCTTTCTTT.

The gene calls are TRBV6-2 or TRBV6-3 and TRBJ1-6; the D is unclear. The germline V gene encodes CDR1 MNHEY and CDR2 SVGEGT. The CDR3 runs to 14 residues. With 6 bases removed from V and 8 bases from J, the gap between germline ends came to 14 bases. The CDR3 is CASRTGQRYSPLHF. CDR3 sequence (DNA): TGTGCCAGCAGGACGGGCCAACGGTATTCACCCCTCCACTTT.

This clonotype showed up many times. The chain recombines TRBV12-3 or TRBV12-4 with TRBJ2-5; D unresolved. The V end lost 5 bases, the J end lost 5 bases, and 9 bases lay between the germline ends. This CDR3 has 12 residues. The CDR3 coding sequence is TGTGCCAGCAGTAACATAGCCGAGACCCAGTACTTC. As protein: CASSNIAETQYF.

This sequence joins TRBV20-1 and TRBJ2-1, with 8 bases that match TRBD2. Germline V gene data show CDR1 as DFQATT and CDR2 as SNEGSKA (reference sequence). The CDR3 totals 16 residues. With 0 bases clipped from V and 3 bases from J, the junction kept 7 bases outside the gene matches. CDR3 amino acids: CSARDKAGGDYNEQFF. CDR3 DNA sequence: TGCAGTGCTAGAGATAAGGCGGGAGGAGACTACAATGAGCAGTTCTTC.

Remarks on this clonotype: Sequence at one end of the junction differs from germline and may be a read error. The rearrangement links TRBV7-9 to TRBJ2-1; D is possibly TRBD1 (6 bases). The CDR3 consists of 16 residues. Germline CDR1 is SEHNR and CDR2 is FQNEAQ (reference sequence). This CDR3 is CVSSLGQNYPYNEQFF. Written as DNA, the CDR3 is TGTGTCAGCAGCTTAGGACAGAACTACCCCTACAATGAGCAGTTCTTC.

This chain links TRBV5-1 with TRBJ2-3; D not certain. Germline V gene sequence: CDR1 SGHRS, CDR2 YFSETQ. This CDR3 contains 13 residues. Trimming pared 0 bases from V and 4 bases from J, leaving 6 bases between. Written as DNA, the CDR3 is TGCGCCAGCAGCTTGGTTCCCTCAGATACGCAGTATTTT. Translation: CASSLVPSDTQYF.

This clonotype came up a few times. This chain joins TRBV29-1 and TRBJ2-7, with 10 nucleotides matching TRBD2. From germline, CDR1 is SQVTM and CDR2 ANQGSEA. V dropped 7 bases and J dropped 2; count of bases not matched to a gene: 14. This CDR3 spans 16 amino acids. The CDR3 region is CSAERVAGGRPYEQYF. The CDR3 bases are TGCAGCGCCGAAAGGGTAGCGGGAGGTCGTCCCTACGAGCAGTACTTC.

The V call is TRBV12-3 or TRBV12-4, the J call TRBJ1-2; D gene uncertain. The CDR3 has 16 residues. V gave up 6 bases and J gave up 0 bases, with 17 bases separating them. This CDR3 reads CASSYTPLVANYGYTF. The DNA of the CDR3 is TGTGCCAGCAGCTATACTCCTCTAGTAGCTAACTATGGCTACACCTTC.

V gene TRBV12-3 or TRBV12-4 combines with J gene TRBJ2-5; tentatively, D is TRBD2 (5 bases). CDR3 size: 12 residues. V lost 11 bases to trimming and J lost 13 bases, with 23 bases between them. This chain's CDR3 is CAGTINKRSPYF. CDR3 in DNA: TGTGCCGGCACCATTAATAAGCGGAGTCCGTACTTC.

In DNA, the CDR3 is TGTGCCACCAGTGACCGACAGGGAGGGCAAGAGACCCAGTACTTC. Translated, it gives CATSDRQGGQETQYF. This chain joins TRBV24-1 and TRBJ2-5; D is possibly TRBD1 or TRBD2 (7 bases each). Germline V gene data show CDR1 as KGHDR and CDR2 as SFDVKD. V dropped 4 bases and J dropped 2 bases, with 13 bases sitting between them. The CDR3 sequence is 15 residues long.

The chain recombines TRBV19 with TRBJ1-1; D is ambiguous. CDR3 length: 13 amino acids. Germline CDR1 reads LNHDA; CDR2 reads SQIVND (reference sequence). Trimming shortened V by 2 bases and J by 0 bases, and 4 bases separated the two germline ends. CDR3 nucleotide sequence: TGTGCCAGTAGTATACTCATGAACACTGAAGCTTTCTTT. Residues: CASSILMNTEAFF.

This clonotype has more than one count but fewer than ten. The chain has TRBV24-1 and TRBJ2-3; possibly TRBD2 for D (6 bases). The length of the CDR3 is 15 residues. V shed 6 bases and J shed 0 bases, with 12 bases lying between them. The germline V gene encodes CDR1 KGHDR and CDR2 SFDVKD. CDR3 in amino acids: CATSRGSLSTDTQYF. The CDR3 nucleotides are TGTGCCACCAGTCGGGGGAGTCTGAGCACAGATACGCAGTATTTT.

This clonotype was seen a few times. J is TRBJ2-3 and V is TRBV10-3; 12 bases are a match to TRBD1. Germline-derived CDR1 and CDR2 are ENHRY and SYGVKD. Trimming took 8 bases from V and 6 from J; bases not matched to a gene: 3. The CDR3 covers 13 residues. In DNA, the CDR3 is TGTGCCATCGGGACAGGGGGCTTGGATACGCAGTATTTT. Translating it yields CAIGTGGLDTQYF.

This clonotype was seen more than once but under ten times. CDR3 sequence reads: CASSKGQGANVLTF. The CDR3 bases are TGTGCCAGCAGCAAGGGACAGGGGGCCAACGTCCTGACTTTC. V gene TRBV7-9 combines with J gene TRBJ2-6; TRBD1 aligns across 7 bases. Trimming at V came to 5 bases and at J to 4 bases, leaving 2 bases not matched to a gene. CDR1 SEHNR and CDR2 FQNEAQ come from the germline V gene (reference sequence). The CDR3 sequence is 14 residues long.

The V call is TRBV4-1, the J call TRBJ2-5, with unresolved D. Trimming took off 2 bases at V and 5 bases at J, with 9 bases between the two ends. The CDR3 runs 13 residues. CDR1 and CDR2 from the germline V gene are MGHRA and YSYEKL. The CDR3 is CASSQWNRETQYF. For the CDR3, the DNA is TGCGCCAGCAGCCAATGGAACCGGGAGACCCAGTACTTC.

CDR3 sequence: CASSLASGIFLTYNEQFF. The CDR3, as DNA: TGTGCCAGCAGCTTGGCAAGCGGGATTTTTCTTACCTACAATGAGCAGTTCTTC. V gene TRBV5-5 combines with J gene TRBJ2-1, with 7 bases matching TRBD2. The CDR3 has 18 residues. Germline V gives CDR1 SGHKS, CDR2 YYEKEE (reference sequence). The V and J ends lost 0 bases and 2 bases, in that order; junction bases with no gene match: 11.

The chain carries TRBV4-2 and TRBJ1-2; D gene unclear. This CDR3 has 15 amino acids. Germline lookup yields CDR1 LGHNA and CDR2 YNFKEQ. Trimming shortened V by 0 bases and J by 6 bases, and 14 bases separated the two germline ends. The CDR3 region is CASSQDEVTEDGYTF. CDR3 bases: TGTGCCAGCAGCCAAGATGAAGTTACGGAGGATGGCTACACCTTC.

The chain carries TRBV7-8 and TRBJ2-3, with 12 bases fitting TRBD2. CDR1 and CDR2 from the germline V gene are SGHVS and FQNEAQ. Trimming at V came to 5 bases and at J to 7 bases, leaving 19 bases not matched to a gene. CDR3 size: 19 residues. CDR3 loop: CASSLNPGLAGGLTYTQYF. The DNA for the CDR3 is TGTGCCAGCAGCCTTAACCCCGGTCTAGCGGGAGGGTTGACCTATACGCAGTATTTT.

A word on this clonotype: Here the CDR3 omits its conserved ending phenylalanine or tryptophan, so a read error is the likely source. The J gene is TRBJ2-1, the V gene TRBV30; 10 bases agree with TRBD2. The CDR3 consists of 14 residues. Germline CDR1 and CDR2: GTSNPN and SVGIG (reference sequence). The J segment lost 10 bases and the V segment lost 0 bases, leaving 6 bases of the junction unmatched. The CDR3 sequence: CAWSVTSGRGEQFC. The CDR3 DNA is TGTGCCTGGAGTGTGACTAGCGGGCGGGGGGAGCAGTTCTGC.

The chain is built from TRBV5-1 and TRBJ2-2; tentative D call: TRBD2 (6 bases). From germline, CDR1 is SGHRS and CDR2 YFSETQ. Deletions cut 5 bases from V and 0 bases from J, with 11 bases between. The CDR3 runs 15 residues. CDR3 nucleotide sequence: TGCGCCAGCAGGGAGGGGACGGCGAACACCGGGGAGCTGTTTTTT. It specifies CASREGTANTGELFF.

This clonotype turned up a few times. J is TRBJ2-1 and V is TRBV6-2 or TRBV6-3; maybe TRBD2 (6 bases). V was shortened by 7 bases and J by 5 bases, with 18 bases between the two germline ends. CDR1 and CDR2 from the germline V gene are MNHEY and SVGEGT. The CDR3 consists of 15 residues. This CDR3 reads CASTSIRRGDNEQFF. CDR3 sequence (DNA): TGTGCCAGCACATCAATACGGCGGGGTGACAATGAGCAGTTCTTC.

The J gene is TRBJ2-5, the V gene TRBV13; TRBD2 agrees at 14 bases. The last part of the DNA fits TRBJ2-7 better; the J call may be wrong. Germline-derived CDR1 and CDR2 are PRHDT and FYEKMQ (reference sequence). The CDR3 sequence is 21 residues long. CDR3 nucleotide sequence: TGTGCCAGCAGCCGTATGGGGGCATCGGGACTAGCGGGAGAGGGGAGCTACGAGCAGTACTTC. Amino acid sequence: CASSRMGASGLAGEGSYEQYF.

This sequence joins TRBV6-1 and TRBJ1-2; D unresolved. Germline V gene data show CDR1 as MNHNS and CDR2 as SASEGT. This CDR3 contains 14 residues. The V end was cut by 6 bases, the J end by 8 bases, with 19 bases between. CDR3 coding DNA: TGTGCCAGCAGCCCGGGCCATATTCGGGTGGGCTACACCTTC. Translating it yields CASSPGHIRVGYTF.

This clonotype was observed many times. The rearrangement uses TRBV29-1 and TRBJ2-1, with 7 bases aligning to TRBD2. The CDR3 has 13 residues. The V and J ends lost 5 bases and 4 bases, in that order; junction bases with no gene match: 5. Germline values: CDR1 SQVTM, CDR2 ANQGSEA. CDR3 region: CSVSGRAYNEQFF. The DNA of the CDR3 is TGCAGCGTTTCAGGGAGGGCATACAATGAGCAGTTCTTC.

This clonotype was counted between two and nine times. The V and J genes are TRBV24-1 and TRBJ2-1; D is undetermined. The CDR3 spans 13 residues. Germline V gene lookup returns CDR1 KGHDR and CDR2 SFDVKD. The V end was cut by 4 bases, the J end by 2 bases, with 5 bases between. CDR3 sequence: CATSDPPYNEQFF. CDR3 in DNA: TGTGCCACCAGTGACCCACCCTACAATGAGCAGTTCTTC.

The table lists this clonotype with a few counts. CDR3 DNA sequence: TGCAGTGCTGTGAGCTCCTATAATTCACCCCTCCACTTT. This sequence encodes CSAVSSYNSPLHF. V and J are TRBV20-1 and TRBJ1-6; D unclear. Germline lookup yields CDR1 DFQATT and CDR2 SNEGSKA (reference sequence). V was pared by 5 bases and J by 0 bases, with 5 bases between. The CDR3 covers 13 residues.

V usage is TRBV20-1 and J usage is TRBJ1-4; D is undetermined. The CDR3 spans 16 residues. With 2 bases removed from V and 0 bases from J, the gap between germline ends came to 13 bases. Germline assignment: CDR1 DFQATT and CDR2 SNEGSKA (reference sequence). For the CDR3, the DNA is TGCAGTGCTAGAAGCATTCGGGCTGCAACTAATGAAAAACTGTTTTTT. It yields the protein CSARSIRAATNEKLFF.

The V call is TRBV12-3 or TRBV12-4, the J call TRBJ2-7; 13 bases align to TRBD2. V was clipped by 4 bases and J by 4 bases; unmatched bases: 13. The CDR3 has 18 residues. CDR3 bases: TGTGCCAGCAGTTCCTTACTTCCCACTAGCGGGAGGGTATACGAGCAGTACTTC. Its protein product is CASSSLLPTSGRVYEQYF.

This clonotype was seen only a few times. J is TRBJ2-4 and V is TRBV12-3 or TRBV12-4; 9 bases map to TRBD2. The J call could be wrong; TRBJ2-5 is a better fit for the DNA end. The CDR3 spans 16 residues. The CDR3 protein is CASSSAISGSLETQYF. CDR3 nucleotides: TGTGCCAGCAGTTCCGCCATTAGCGGGAGTCTAGAGACCCAGTACTTC.

The V gene is TRBV10-3, the J gene TRBJ1-2, with a weak D call TRBD1 (6 bases). Trimming removed 5 bases from V and 4 bases from J, with 17 bases in between. CDR1 ENHRY and CDR2 SYGVKD come from the germline V gene. The CDR3 loop spans 15 amino acids. The CDR3 bases are TGTGCCATCAGTTCGACACAGGGCTCCGTCTATGGCTACACCTTC. The encoded protein is CAISSTQGSVYGYTF.